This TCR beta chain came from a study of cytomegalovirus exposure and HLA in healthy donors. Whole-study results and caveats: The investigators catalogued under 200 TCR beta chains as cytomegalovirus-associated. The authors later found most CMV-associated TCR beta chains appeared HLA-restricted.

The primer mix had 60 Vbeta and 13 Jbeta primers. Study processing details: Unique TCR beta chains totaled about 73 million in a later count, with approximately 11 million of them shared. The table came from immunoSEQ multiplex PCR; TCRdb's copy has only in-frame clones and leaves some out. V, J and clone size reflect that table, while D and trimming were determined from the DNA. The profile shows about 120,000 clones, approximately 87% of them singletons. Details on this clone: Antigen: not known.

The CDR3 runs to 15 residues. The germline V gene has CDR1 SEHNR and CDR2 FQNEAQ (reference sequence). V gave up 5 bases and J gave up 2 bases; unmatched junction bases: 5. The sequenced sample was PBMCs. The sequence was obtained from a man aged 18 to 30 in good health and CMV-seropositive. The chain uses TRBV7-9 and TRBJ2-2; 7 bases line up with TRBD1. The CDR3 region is CASSPTGHNTGELFF. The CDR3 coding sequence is TGTGCCAGCAGCCCGACAGGGCACAACACCGGGGAGCTGTTTTTT. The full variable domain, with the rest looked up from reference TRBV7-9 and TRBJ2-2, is DTGVSQNPRHKITKRGQNVTFRCDPISEHNRLYWYRQTLGQGPEFLTYFQNEAQLEKSRLLSDRFSAERPKGSFSTLEIQRTEQGDSAMYLCASSPTGHNTGELFFGEGSRLTVL.